This TCR beta chain derives from a study of blood T cell repertoires in COVID-19. Background on the study: PBMCs, B-cell-depleted T cells, or T cells provided the cDNA or gDNA that made up the material.

Method: immunoSEQ multiplex PCR; TCRdb's copy keeps in-frame clones and lacks some. This sample yields 20,000 or so clones, of which about 88% are seen a single time; roughly a fifth belongs to the top ten. Trimming took 5 bases from V and 4 from J, leaving 14 bases between them. The V gene's germline CDR1 is SGHTA and CDR2 FQGTGA. The CDR3 sequence is 14 residues long. The sample was peripheral blood. The source of this sequence is a human donor in a cohort sampled during active COVID-19. This rearrangement joins TRBV7-3 to TRBJ1-1, with D possibly matching TRBD1 (6 bases). The CDR3 DNA follows: TGTGCCAGCAGCCCCACAGGGAAGGTCACTGAAGCTTTCTTT. Its translation: CASSPTGKVTEAFF.